This paragraph reports one T cell receptor (beta chain). Antigen: not known. A single base is all that separates this from a far larger clone, so a read error is likely. The data originate from a study of prognosis after radiotherapy for stage I lung cancer. Looking at the study overall: Every patient with non-small cell lung cancer was judged medically inoperable. Study results and limitations: Reportedly, patients with and without metastases differed in TRBV and TRBJ gene usage. Patients with distant metastases had lower Shannon entropy after stereotactic body radiation therapy. Patients given stereotactic body radiation therapy showed fewer unique TCR clones afterward, median 10,088 versus 6,861.

From genomic DNA, TCR beta CDR3 was amplified by two-round multiplex PCR. Primers targeting each individual TRBV and TRBJ gene were applied in first-round PCR. Each CDR3 protein gets one entry after TCRdb re-called the multiplex PCR reads with MiXCR. The sample holds 15,000 to 20,000 distinct CDR3 sequences, over 25% seen once. The germline gives CDR1 MNHGY, CDR2 SVAAGI. The CDR3 is 15 amino acids. Trimming cost V 3 bases and J 3 bases; bases outside gene matches: 7. The sequence was collected from a donor aged 50 or older with non-small cell lung cancer. This chain links TRBV6-9 with TRBJ2-7; TRBD1 matches at 8 bases. The sequenced sample was PBMCs, obtained before or after stereotactic body radiation therapy (not recorded which). CDR3 in amino acids: CASSYSWGQDYEQYF. CDR3 bases: TGTGCCAGCAGTTACTCATGGGGACAGGACTACGAGCAGTACTTC.